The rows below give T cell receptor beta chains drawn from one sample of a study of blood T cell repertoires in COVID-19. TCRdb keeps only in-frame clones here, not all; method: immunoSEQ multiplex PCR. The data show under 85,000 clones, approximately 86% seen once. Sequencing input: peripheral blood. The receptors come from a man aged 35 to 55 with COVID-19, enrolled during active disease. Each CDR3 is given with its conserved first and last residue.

CASSRQGAGEQYF	TRBV12-3/TRBV12-4	TRBJ2-7
CASSFIDRSFEQYF	TRBV7-9	TRBJ2-7
CASSLAVGARTNEKLFF	TRBV5-1	TRBJ1-4
CASSPGQFRRGTEAFF	TRBV3-1/TRBV3-2	TRBJ1-1
CASSEVASGWETQYF	TRBV6-1	TRBJ2-5
CASSITGGIYGYTF	TRBV6-5	TRBJ1-2
CATSRDDRDDQPQHF	TRBV15	TRBJ1-5
CASSFLSGGSGGTDTQYF	TRBV5-6	TRBJ2-3
CASSRGQGTYEQYF	TRBV5-4	TRBJ2-7
CASSQDTGGANTGELFF	TRBV4-1	TRBJ2-2
CASSVTAVNYGYTF	TRBV6-4	TRBJ1-2
CASSDSIEPYEQYF	TRBV19	TRBJ2-7
CASNRDRNSPLHF	TRBV10-1	TRBJ1-6
CATERYRDRGSYEQYF	TRBV15	TRBJ2-7
CATTYGGTYEQYF	TRBV15	TRBJ2-7
CASSSGDREGQPQHF	TRBV7-9	TRBJ1-5
CASSPYDGLEAFF	TRBV9	TRBJ1-1
CASSTTGATVETQYF	TRBV19	TRBJ2-5
CASSFGGGETEAFF	TRBV5-1	TRBJ1-1
CATFRDQGDEQYF	TRBV5-6	TRBJ2-7
CASSPSTGYQETQYF	TRBV11-2	TRBJ2-5
CASTGHNEQYF	TRBV19	TRBJ2-7
CASSSDSYGNTIYF	TRBV28	TRBJ1-3
CASSLDRGQETQYF	TRBV2	TRBJ2-5
CASSESARGLTEAFF	TRBV2	TRBJ1-1
CASTKSVGAKSSYNSPLHF	TRBV2	TRBJ1-6
CSAGGLFWLVGEGDTDTQYF	TRBV29-1	TRBJ2-3
CASSFDRIVSGNTIYF	TRBV2	TRBJ1-3
CASSTGNTQYF	TRBV19	TRBJ2-3
CASSLGTYEQYF	TRBV5-1	TRBJ2-7
CASGRETNEKLFF	TRBV7-9	TRBJ1-4
CASSITGTGNEKLFF	TRBV5-1	TRBJ1-4
CASSPTRLDTQYF	TRBV3-1/TRBV3-2	TRBJ2-3
CASSPTGRTDTQYF	TRBV18	TRBJ2-3
CASSEARGSTDTQYF	TRBV6-1	TRBJ2-3